Listed below are T cell receptor beta chains from one sample, sequenced in a study of T cell changes during pregnancy in multiple sclerosis. Produced via immunoSEQ multiplex PCR; TCRdb's table is partial and in-frame only. In the table there are around 110,000 clones, about 90% of which are singletons. This specimen consisted of peripheral blood, obtained before pregnancy. Every receptor here comes from a female donor with multiple sclerosis, enrolled in a pregnancy study. Each CDR3 is given without its conserved first and last residue. Clone size is shown for a subset of rows, as once, few, many or a class of expanded clone.

v_gene	j_gene	abundance	CDR3aa
TRBV5-1	TRBJ2-3	.	ASSLLGLAGGSTDTQY
TRBV30	TRBJ2-7	.	AWSARGYEQY
TRBV6-5	TRBJ2-5	.	ASSYGTPLQGTQY
TRBV5-5	TRBJ2-7	.	ASSFRTGATTEQY
TRBV19	TRBJ1-2	few	ASSIKRTASYT
TRBV27	TRBJ1-2	.	ASSLSATGGYYGYT
TRBV6-4	TRBJ2-2	.	ASSDTSDREGTGELF
TRBV18	TRBJ1-5	.	ASSLRDDRGYGQPQH
TRBV11-2	TRBJ2-5	once	ASSLILGGETQY
TRBV4-2	TRBJ2-3	.	ASSQGTSGITDTQY
TRBV27	TRBJ1-3	.	ASRLTGTGVGNTIY
TRBV11-3	TRBJ1-1	.	ASSLLQGPTEAF
TRBV4-2	TRBJ2-7	.	ASSHSGSLFYEQY
TRBV7-2	TRBJ2-1	.	ASREGPSSYNEQF
TRBV5-1	TRBJ1-1	.	ASSLQDLNTEAF
TRBV9	TRBJ2-2	.	ASSVVGTGGHTGELF
TRBV4-1	TRBJ2-5	.	ASSPRARVDQETQY
TRBV18	TRBJ2-7	.	ASSPDSDEQY
TRBV18	TRBJ2-1	once	ASSPPGLAGANEQF
TRBV7-2	TRBJ2-3	.	ASGLRRGDTQY
TRBV19	TRBJ1-2	.	ASSQDSLGYT
TRBV1	TRBJ2-2	.	TSSQAPFSLLAGENTGELF
TRBV7-2	TRBJ1-1	.	ASSLILTEAF
TRBV28	TRBJ2-7	.	ASSLRLAYSSYEQY
TRBV5-4	TRBJ2-1	.	ASSWGPTGNEQF
TRBV5-4	TRBJ2-7	.	ASSLQDRDYEQY
TRBV28	TRBJ1-4	.	ASRSPTGPGKKLF
TRBV4-1	TRBJ2-2	.	ASSPSPTTGNTGELF
TRBV6-5	TRBJ2-3	.	ASSSGLASDTQY
TRBV9	TRBJ1-2	.	ASSVGVGANYGYT
TRBV27	TRBJ2-7	.	ASSLAGEGYEQY